This T cell receptor beta chain was captured in a study of blood T cells in healthy people across ages. Drawn from each donor were approximately 9.2 milliliters of peripheral blood. This clonotype was seen a handful of times. Its antigen is as yet unknown. Sample-barcoded 5' priming and a J-beta primer mix drove a second PCR of about 7 to 11 cycles. TCRdb passed the 5' RACE reads through MiXCR, listing each CDR3 protein once. The profile shows hundreds of thousands of distinct CDR3 sequences, around 43% of them singletons. General study results and limits: Both naive CD4+ cell counts and diversity were greater in long-lived donors than in aged donors. The recorded TCR beta diversity per million T cells decreased in a roughly linear manner with age.

The V and J ends lost 5 bases and 11 bases respectively, with 21 bases between them. The CDR3 length is 14 residues. Germline values: CDR1 SGHVS, CDR2 FQNEAQ. Material: blood. The rearrangement uses TRBV7-8 and TRBJ1-1; D is perhaps TRBD1 (5 bases). This TCR was recovered from a man aged 60-69 years in good health. The CDR3 DNA follows: TGTGCCAGCAGCCTCAGGGCGAGTTTAGGGACGGCTTTCTTT. Amino acid sequence: CASSLRASLGTAFF.